What follows are 10 T cell receptor beta chains derived from one specimen sequenced in a study of T cell responses to AZD1222 COVID-19 vaccine. Method: immunoSEQ multiplex PCR; TCRdb's copy keeps in-frame clones and lacks some. The sample contains more than 100,000 clones, approximately 85% of which appear only once. Sequenced material: peripheral blood, taken 28 days after the second dose of the MenACWY control vaccine. These receptors all come from an adult who received the MenACWY meningococcal vaccine as a control.

The table lists this clone with a few counts. The chain carries TRBV5-6 and TRBJ2-7, with D possibly being TRBD2 (6 bases). Germline CDR1 reads SGHDT; CDR2 reads YYEEEE. Between the trimmed V and J ends, which lost 8 bases and 2 bases, there was a span of 11 bases. The CDR3 has 12 residues. As DNA, the CDR3 is TGTGCCAGTTCGGGACTGACCTACGAGCAGTACTTC. This gives the protein CASSGLTYEQYF.

The J gene is TRBJ1-2, the V gene TRBV19, with a weak D call TRBD1 (6 bases). CDR1 LNHDA and CDR2 SQIVND come from the germline V gene (reference sequence). This CDR3 spans 15 amino acids. V gave up 2 bases and J gave up 9 bases, with 19 bases separating them. For the CDR3, the DNA is TGTGCCAGTAGTATATTACGGACAGTGGATGTGAGCTACACCTTC. This encodes CASSILRTVDVSYTF.

The chain links TRBV5-1 to TRBJ1-1; D is uncertain. The CDR3 sequence is 14 residues long. The germline V and J ends were trimmed by 0 bases and 8 bases, with 14 bases remaining between them. Looked up from germline, CDR1 is SGHRS and CDR2 is YFSETQ. CDR3 region: CASSLGFQQAEAFF. The DNA of the CDR3 is TGCGCCAGCAGCTTGGGGTTTCAGCAAGCCGAAGCTTTCTTT.

J is TRBJ2-2 and V is TRBV18; 9 bases map to TRBD1. The CDR3 is made up of 18 amino acids. The V gene end was trimmed by 3 bases and the J gene end by 6 bases; junction bases not matched to a gene: 14. Germline assignment: CDR1 KGHSH and CDR2 LQKENI. CDR3 bases: TGTGCCAGCTCACCCTACCGGGACAGGGATCGGTTGCCCGGGGAGCTGTTTTTT. Encoded protein: CASSPYRDRDRLPGELFF.

V is TRBV7-3 and J is TRBJ2-3; D not resolved. The length of the CDR3 is 14 residues. V was pared by 3 bases and J by 0 bases, with 7 bases between. Germline CDR1 is SGHTA and CDR2 is FQGTGA. CDR3 protein: CASSLGFSTDTQYF. CDR3 coding DNA: TGTGCCAGCAGCTTGGGATTCAGCACAGATACGCAGTATTTT.

This chain links TRBV6-6 with TRBJ2-7; 7 nucleotides line up with TRBD2. The CDR3 totals 12 residues. Germline CDR1 and CDR2: MNHNY and SVGAGI (reference sequence). After removal of 2 bases from V and 6 bases from J, the junction contained 1 base not matched to a gene. The CDR3 loop reads CASSYREVEQYF. DNA for the CDR3: TGTGCCAGCAGTTACCGGGAGGTCGAGCAGTACTTC.

This sequence joins TRBV7-8 and TRBJ2-3; 8 bases map to TRBD2. Germline lookup yields CDR1 SGHVS and CDR2 FQNEAQ. CDR3 length: 17 residues. The trim removed 5 bases at V and 5 bases at J, leaving 15 bases unmatched. Here the CDR3 reads CASSARVGGGRLDTQYF. The DNA for the CDR3 is TGTGCCAGCAGCGCCAGGGTGGGCGGGGGGAGGTTAGATACGCAGTATTTT.

This clone appeared once. This sequence joins TRBV25-1 and TRBJ1-2; possible D gene TRBD1, 5 bases. Germline V lookup: CDR1 MGHDK, CDR2 SYGVNS. The length of the CDR3 is 13 residues. V dropped 4 bases and J dropped 2 bases, with 8 bases sitting between them. For the CDR3, the DNA is TGTGCCAGCAGTGTGGGGCAGAACTATGGCTACACCTTC. This codes for CASSVGQNYGYTF.

The chain has TRBV18 and TRBJ2-7; the D is unclear. This CDR3 has 13 amino acids. The germline gives CDR1 KGHSH, CDR2 LQKENI. V was shortened by 1 base and J by 6 bases, with 10 bases between the two germline ends. The CDR3 loop reads CASSPLRGSEQYF. The CDR3 DNA sequence: TGTGCCAGCTCACCACTTCGAGGAAGCGAGCAGTACTTC.

The rearrangement joins TRBV5-1 to TRBJ2-7, with 13 bases identical to TRBD2. Germline assignment: CDR1 SGHRS and CDR2 YFSETQ. The CDR3 consists of 18 residues. V was clipped by 4 bases and J by 5 bases; unmatched bases: 15. CDR3 sequence (DNA): TGCGCCAGCAGCCAGACTTTCTCACTAGCGGGGGGGCCTCACGAGCAGTACGTC. Protein sequence: CASSQTFSLAGGPHEQYV.